These 32 T cell receptor beta chains were sequenced from one sample in a study of shared clonotypes between healthy human individuals. TCRdb's table, derived via immunoSEQ multiplex PCR, lists solely in-frame clones and lacks some. Of about 610,000 clones listed, 96% were seen once; the top ten hold 0.11%. Naive CD8 cells, CD45RO-negative and positively selected for CCR7, excluded terminally differentiated effector memory CD45RA+ cells. Sequencing was performed on naive CD8+ T cells sorted from blood. The receptors were sampled from a woman between 25 and 40 years old in good health.

The chain recombines TRBV10-2 with TRBJ2-7; maybe TRBD1 (6 bases). The CDR3 has 15 residues. The germline V gene has CDR1 WSHSY and CDR2 SAAADI. The ends were cut back, 6 bases at V and 2 bases at J, with 17 bases in the middle. CDR3 coding DNA: TGCGCCAGCAGCTACGAGCAGGACAGAGCCTACGAGCAGTACTTC. This translates into CASSYEQDRAYEQYF.

The chain carries TRBV7-9 and TRBJ2-6, with D tentatively TRBD1 (6 bases). The CDR3 length is 16 residues. The V end was cut by 5 bases, the J end by 2 bases, with 13 bases between. Germline V gene sequence: CDR1 SEHNR, CDR2 FQNEAQ (reference sequence). CDR3 protein: CASSPQGGAGANVLTF. The CDR3 DNA reads TGTGCCAGCAGCCCGCAAGGGGGAGCTGGGGCCAACGTCCTGACTTTC.

The rearrangement links TRBV27 to TRBJ2-1; D remains ambiguous. V shed 7 bases and J shed 0 bases, with 19 bases lying between them. Germline CDR1 is MNHEY and CDR2 is SMNVEV (reference sequence). This CDR3 spans 17 amino acids. The CDR3 region has the DNA TGTGCCAGCATACTATATCCCCGTGCGAGCTCCTACAATGAGCAGTTCTTC. Translation gives CASILYPRASSYNEQFF.

A remark on this clone: Other DNA variants within this sample encode the same CDR3. The chain combines TRBV30 with TRBJ2-3; D is unclear. V was clipped by 0 bases and J by 1 base, with 8 bases between them. Germline V gives CDR1 GTSNPN, CDR2 SVGIG (reference sequence). There are 14 residues in the CDR3. The CDR3 region has the DNA TGTGCCTGGAGTGTGTCGCCAGGCACAGATACGCAGTATTTT. Its translation: CAWSVSPGTDTQYF.

The chain is built from TRBV2 and TRBJ2-5; unclear D gene. In germline, CDR1 is SNHLY, CDR2 FYNNEI. V lost 7 bases to trimming and J lost 1 base, with 13 bases between them. The CDR3 spans 14 residues. Here the CDR3 reads CASTDPTLQETQYF. CDR3 DNA: TGTGCCAGCACCGACCCCACGCTCCAAGAGACCCAGTACTTC.

The gene calls are TRBV27 and TRBJ2-3; no clear D gene. This CDR3 has 14 amino acids. V gave up 5 bases and J gave up 2 bases, with 11 bases separating them. Germline CDR1 is MNHEY and CDR2 is SMNVEV (reference sequence). This CDR3 is CASSQPFYTDTQYF. The CDR3 bases are TGTGCCAGCAGTCAACCATTTTACACAGATACGCAGTATTTT.

On this clone: In the same sample, other DNA sequences code for this CDR3. The V and J genes are TRBV28 and TRBJ2-7; D gene uncertain. Trimming pared 3 bases from V and 3 bases from J, leaving 6 bases between. The CDR3 has 12 amino acids. Germline assignment: CDR1 MDHEN and CDR2 SYDVKM. CDR3 residues: CASSFLGYEQYF. In nucleotides, the CDR3 is TGTGCCAGCAGTTTTTTAGGCTACGAGCAGTACTTC. Supplemented by reference TRBV28 and TRBJ2-7, the full variable domain reads DVKVTQSSRYLVKRTGEKVFLECVQDMDHENMFWYRQDPGLGLRLIYFSYDVKMKEKGDIPEGYSVSREKKERFSLILESASTNQTSMYLCASSFLGYEQYFGPGTRLTVT.

The genes are TRBV29-1 and TRBJ2-7; 9 nucleotides agree with TRBD1. The CDR3 contains 13 residues. The junction had 7 bases not matched to a gene; V was cut back by 7 bases and J by 3 bases. The germline CDR1 and CDR2 sequences are SQVTM and ANQGSEA. CDR3 coding DNA: TGCAGCGCCGGGGACAGGGAATACTACGAGCAGTACTTC. It codes for CSAGDREYYEQYF.

The chain has TRBV25-1 and TRBJ1-5; D not resolved. Germline CDR1 is MGHDK and CDR2 is SYGVNS. This CDR3 region has 16 residues. V lost 3 bases and J lost 1, with 13 bases in between. CDR3: CASSDLRDDSNQPQHF. The CDR3 bases are TGTGCCAGCAGTGATTTAAGGGATGACAGCAATCAGCCCCAGCATTTT.

The chain uses TRBV29-1 and TRBJ1-2; D unresolved. The CDR3 spans 12 residues. Trimming left V 6 bases short and J 4 bases short, with 12 bases between. From germline, CDR1 is SQVTM and CDR2 ANQGSEA. CDR3 bases: TGCAGCGTGCCCGGACGGAGCTATGGCTACACCTTC. This translates into CSVPGRSYGYTF.

This clone came up a few times. The chain carries TRBV19 and TRBJ2-5; D possibly corresponds to TRBD1 (5 bases). There are 14 residues in the CDR3. The germline CDR1 and CDR2 sequences are LNHDA and SQIVND (reference sequence). With 6 bases removed from V and 1 base from J, the gap between germline ends came to 12 bases. The CDR3 nucleotides read TGTGCCAGTAGCCCCGGACACCTCCAAGAGACCCAGTACTTC. Protein sequence: CASSPGHLQETQYF.

The chain carries TRBV6-6 and TRBJ1-2; perhaps TRBD1 as D (6 bases). Trimming stripped 10 bases from V and 5 bases from J, with 20 bases between. There are 14 residues in the CDR3. CDR1 MNHNY and CDR2 SVGAGI come from the germline V gene (reference sequence). The CDR3 region has the DNA TGTGCCACCTGGGGGGGCCTGGTGGGGTATGGCTACACCTTC. The encoded protein is CATWGGLVGYGYTF.

The J gene is TRBJ2-3, the V gene TRBV2; tentatively, D is TRBD1 or TRBD2 (5 bases each). From germline, CDR1 is SNHLY and CDR2 FYNNEI. This CDR3 has 15 amino acids. V was clipped by 7 bases and J by 0 bases, with 14 bases between them. The CDR3, as DNA: TGTGCCAGCACCGGGGCGGAAGACAGCACAGATACGCAGTATTTT. Encoded protein: CASTGAEDSTDTQYF.

This clone occurred once. The gene calls are TRBV27 and TRBJ1-1; D gene uncertain. V was trimmed by 2 bases and J by 4 bases, leaving 14 bases between them. The germline CDR1 and CDR2 sequences are MNHEY and SMNVEV (reference sequence). CDR3 length equals 15 residues. As DNA, the CDR3 is TGTGCCAGCAGTTTAAACGAGGGTTCGGGCACTGAAGCTTTCTTT. This sequence encodes CASSLNEGSGTEAFF.

A word on this clone: The sample holds other DNA sequences that translate to the same CDR3. J is TRBJ2-7 and V is TRBV28; no firm D call. V dropped 2 bases and J dropped 3 bases, with 5 bases sitting between them. The CDR3 runs 12 residues. Germline assignment: CDR1 MDHEN and CDR2 SYDVKM. CDR3: CASSLRRYEQYF. The DNA for the CDR3 is TGTGCCAGCAGTTTACGACGCTACGAGCAGTACTTC.

Comment on this clone: One end of the junction is discordant with germline, which a read error may explain. V is TRBV13 and J is TRBJ2-7; tentative D call: TRBD1 (7 bases). Looked up from germline, CDR1 is PRHDT and CDR2 is FYEKMQ (reference sequence). There are 14 residues in the CDR3. This chain's CDR3 is CASSSQGGSHEQYF. The CDR3 DNA reads as TGTGCCAGCAGCTCCCAGGGGGGCTCCCACGAGCAGTACTTC. Variable domain in full (rest from reference TRBV13 and TRBJ2-7): AAGVIQSPRHLIKEKRETATLKCYPIPRHDTVYWYQQGPGQDPQFLISFYEKMQSDKGSIPDRFSAQQFSDYHSELNMSSLELGDSALYFCASSSQGGSHEQYFGPGTRLTVT.

The V gene is TRBV19, the J gene TRBJ2-7, with TRBD2 identical over 9 bases. This CDR3 is built from 15 residues. V was clipped by 4 bases and J by 0 bases; unmatched bases: 4. The germline gives CDR1 LNHDA, CDR2 SQIVND (reference sequence). The CDR3 loop is CASSSRTSASYEQYF. In DNA form, the CDR3 reads TGTGCCAGTAGTAGTAGGACTAGCGCCTCCTACGAGCAGTACTTC.

The chain joins TRBV5-5 to TRBJ1-1; the D gene is possibly TRBD1 (5 bases). The CDR3 sequence is 11 residues long. Germline V gene lookup returns CDR1 SGHKS and CDR2 YYEKEE (reference sequence). The V and J ends lost 7 bases and 7 bases respectively, with 11 bases between them. CDR3 sequence reads: CASRGWREAFF. The CDR3 nucleotides read TGTGCCAGCCGGGGCTGGCGTGAAGCTTTCTTT.

This chain uses TRBV19 with TRBJ2-7; D is uncertain. The CDR3 covers 13 residues. V dropped 6 bases and J dropped 1 base, with 10 bases sitting between them. CDR1 is LNHDA and CDR2 is SQIVND in the germline V gene (reference sequence). Here the CDR3 reads CASSPVISYEQYF. CDR3 DNA sequence: TGTGCCAGTAGCCCAGTGATTTCCTACGAGCAGTACTTC. Supplemented by reference TRBV19 and TRBJ2-7, the full variable domain reads DGGITQSPKYLFRKEGQNVTLSCEQNLNHDAMYWYRQDPGQGLRLIYYSQIVNDFQKGDIAEGYSVSREKKESFPLTVTSAQKNPTAFYLCASSPVISYEQYFGPGTRLTVT.

J is TRBJ2-5 and V is TRBV9, with D uncertain. The better agreement between TRBJ2-7 and the DNA end casts doubt on the J call. CDR3 size: 12 residues. In germline, CDR1 is SGDLS, CDR2 YYNGEE. The CDR3: CASSASPYEQYF. The CDR3 region has the DNA TGTGCCAGCAGCGCCTCCCCCTACGAGCAGTACTTC.

This chain uses TRBV5-1 with TRBJ1-2; 7 bases fit TRBD1. The CDR3 totals 14 residues. V dropped 5 bases and J dropped 3; count of bases not matched to a gene: 7. CDR1 and CDR2 from the germline V gene are SGHRS and YFSETQ. The CDR3 sequence: CASRSEGAHYGYTF. DNA of the CDR3: TGCGCCAGCAGATCCGAGGGGGCTCACTATGGCTACACCTTC.

This chain uses TRBV19 with TRBJ1-1; the D is unclear. The length of the CDR3 is 15 residues. CDR1 is LNHDA and CDR2 is SQIVND in the germline V gene (reference sequence). The V end was cut by 4 bases, the J end by 1 base, with 13 bases between. The CDR3 DNA follows: TGTGCCAGTAGTACTCGGATACACGAGAACACTGAAGCTTTCTTT. It yields the protein CASSTRIHENTEAFF. The complete variable domain, with remaining parts taken from reference TRBV19 and TRBJ1-1, reads DGGITQSPKYLFRKEGQNVTLSCEQNLNHDAMYWYRQDPGQGLRLIYYSQIVNDFQKGDIAEGYSVSREKKESFPLTVTSAQKNPTAFYLCASSTRIHENTEAFFGQGTRLTVV.

This clone was found once. The chain employs TRBV5-8 and TRBJ1-5; weak D call: TRBD1 (5 bases). Trimming cost V 0 bases and J 7 bases, with 11 bases left between them. This CDR3 comprises 14 residues. In germline, CDR1 is SGHTS, CDR2 YDEGEE. CDR3 in DNA: TGTGCCAGCAGCTTGGGAGGGACGAGGCAGCCCCAGCATTTT. Translating gives CASSLGGTRQPQHF.

V is TRBV27 and J is TRBJ2-1, with D unclear. Germline V gene lookup returns CDR1 MNHEY and CDR2 SMNVEV (reference sequence). V was clipped by 8 bases and J by 14 bases, with 13 bases between them. The CDR3 extends over 10 amino acids. The CDR3 sequence is CASGELTEFF. CDR3 bases: TGTGCCAGCGGGGAATTGACGGAGTTCTTC.

The chain joins TRBV5-4 to TRBJ2-1; the D is unclear. Trimming shortened V by 4 bases and J by 8 bases, and 7 bases separated the two germline ends. The germline V gene has CDR1 SGHNT and CDR2 YYREEE (reference sequence). The CDR3 runs 11 residues. CDR3 residues: CASSNVDEQFF. The DNA of the CDR3 is TGTGCCAGCAGCAATGTCGATGAGCAGTTCTTC.

This chain connects TRBV29-1 to TRBJ2-1; D remains ambiguous. Deletions cut 0 bases from V and 5 bases from J, with 11 bases between. The CDR3 runs to 14 residues. Germline V gene data show CDR1 as SQVTM and CDR2 as ANQGSEA. The CDR3 sequence is CSVEDQIYNNEQFF. The DNA for the CDR3 is TGCAGCGTTGAAGATCAAATTTACAACAATGAGCAGTTCTTC.

The chain is built from TRBV18 and TRBJ2-7; the match to TRBD1 covers 7 bases. The CDR3 covers 15 residues. V trimming: 1 base; J trimming: 3 bases; junction bases outside the gene matches: 6. Germline V gene lookup returns CDR1 KGHSH and CDR2 LQKENI. Here the CDR3 DNA reads TGTGCCAGCTCACCACATAAGGACAGGATCTACGAGCAGTACTTC. Its protein is CASSPHKDRIYEQYF.

This clone showed up just a few times. The chain couples TRBV5-1 to TRBJ1-1; 8 bases line up with TRBD1. V lost 5 bases to trimming and J lost 4 bases; unmatched junction nucleotides: 16. The CDR3 is made up of 17 amino acids. Germline-derived CDR1 and CDR2 are SGHRS and YFSETQ. This CDR3 is CASSLTGTGVRGTEAFF. The DNA for the CDR3 is TGCGCCAGCAGTCTCACCGGGACAGGAGTTAGGGGCACTGAAGCTTTCTTT.

The rearrangement joins TRBV11-2 to TRBJ1-3, with D possibly TRBD1 on 5 matching bases. The CDR3 totals 18 residues. Trimming took off 5 bases at V and 4 bases at J, with 24 bases between the two ends. Germline CDR1 SGHAT, CDR2 FQNNGV. The CDR3 bases are TGTGCCAGCAGCGTCAACGCCAGGGCTTTCGTGTGGGGAAACACCATATATTTT. Translated: CASSVNARAFVWGNTIYF.

The chain combines TRBV6-5 with TRBJ2-1, with D unclear. Trimming left V 0 bases short and J 7 bases short, with 13 bases between. Per the germline V gene, CDR1 is MNHEY and CDR2 is SVGAGI. This CDR3 is 15 amino acids long. In DNA, the CDR3 is TGTGCCAGCAGTTACTCGTCTACCCGTGGTAATGAGCAGTTCTTC. Translated, it gives CASSYSSTRGNEQFF.

The CDR3, as DNA: TGTGCCAGCAGCTCGCCGGGACTAGCTGACTACAATGAGCAGTTCTTC. Its protein is CASSSPGLADYNEQFF. The V call is TRBV7-9, the J call TRBJ2-1; 9 nucleotides align to TRBD2. Germline CDR1 reads SEHNR; CDR2 reads FQNEAQ (reference sequence). Germline trimming cut 4 bases from V and 3 bases from J; bases unmatched to any gene: 7. The CDR3 contains 16 residues.

The V and J genes are TRBV27 and TRBJ2-1; 11 bases map to TRBD2. Looked up from germline, CDR1 is MNHEY and CDR2 is SMNVEV (reference sequence). This CDR3 comprises 18 residues. V was pared by 7 bases and J by 2 bases, with 13 bases of the junction left unmatched. The CDR3 protein is CASNLGTSGRTTYNEQFF. CDR3 nucleotides: TGTGCCAGCAATTTGGGGACTAGCGGTAGGACGACCTACAATGAGCAGTTCTTC.